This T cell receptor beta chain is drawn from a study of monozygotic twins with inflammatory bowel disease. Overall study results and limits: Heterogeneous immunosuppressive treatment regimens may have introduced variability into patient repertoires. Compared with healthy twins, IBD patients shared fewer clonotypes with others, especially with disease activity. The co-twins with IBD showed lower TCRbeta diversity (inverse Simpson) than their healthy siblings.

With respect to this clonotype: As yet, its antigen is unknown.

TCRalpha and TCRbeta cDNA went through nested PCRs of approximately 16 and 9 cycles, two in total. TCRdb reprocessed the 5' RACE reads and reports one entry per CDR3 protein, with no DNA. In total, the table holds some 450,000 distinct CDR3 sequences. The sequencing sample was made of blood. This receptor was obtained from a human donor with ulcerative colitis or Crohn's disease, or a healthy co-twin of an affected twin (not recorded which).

CDR3 sequence: CASSQTKTSGRNEQFF. The J gene is TRBJ2-1, the V gene TRBV4-3; no DNA is available, so the TRBD2 call from TCRdb remains unchecked. The CDR3 extends over 16 amino acids. Germline V gene data show CDR1 as LGHNA and CDR2 as YSLEER.